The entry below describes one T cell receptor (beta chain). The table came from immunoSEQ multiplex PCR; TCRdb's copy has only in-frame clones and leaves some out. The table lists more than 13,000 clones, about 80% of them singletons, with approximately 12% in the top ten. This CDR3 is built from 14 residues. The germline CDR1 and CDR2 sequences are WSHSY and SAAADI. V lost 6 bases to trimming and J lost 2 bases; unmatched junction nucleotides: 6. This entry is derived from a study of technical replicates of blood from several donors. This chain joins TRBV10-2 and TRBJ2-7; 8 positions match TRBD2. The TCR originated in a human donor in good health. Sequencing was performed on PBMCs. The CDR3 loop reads CASSISGNPYEQYF. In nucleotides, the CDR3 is TGCGCCAGCAGCATTAGCGGGAATCCCTACGAGCAGTACTTC.